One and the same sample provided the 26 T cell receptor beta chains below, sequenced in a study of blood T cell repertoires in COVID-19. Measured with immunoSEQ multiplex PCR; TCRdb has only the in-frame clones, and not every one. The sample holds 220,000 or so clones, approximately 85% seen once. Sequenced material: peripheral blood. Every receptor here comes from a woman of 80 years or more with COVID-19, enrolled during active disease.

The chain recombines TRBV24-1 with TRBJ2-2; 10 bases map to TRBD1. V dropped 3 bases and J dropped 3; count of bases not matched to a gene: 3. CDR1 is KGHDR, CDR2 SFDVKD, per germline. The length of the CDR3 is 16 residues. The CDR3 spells CATSDPGQGYTGELFF. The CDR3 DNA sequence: TGTGCCACCAGTGATCCGGGACAGGGGTACACCGGGGAGCTGTTTTTT.

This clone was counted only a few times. The CDR3 loop reads CASATDRAYTGELFF. As DNA, the CDR3 is TGTGCTAGTGCCACGGACAGGGCGTACACCGGGGAGCTGTTTTTT. V gene TRBV12-5 combines with J gene TRBJ2-2, with 8 bases matching TRBD1. CDR3 length: 15 amino acids. The V gene end was trimmed by 7 bases and the J gene end by 3 bases; junction bases not matched to a gene: 7. Germline CDR1 reads LGHNT; CDR2 reads FRNRAP.

CDR3 loop: CASSQGLALETQYF. The CDR3 DNA sequence: TGTGCCAGCAGTCAGGGACTAGCACTGGAGACCCAGTACTTC. This chain joins TRBV2 and TRBJ2-5; TRBD2 matches at 9 bases. Germline V gene data show CDR1 as SNHLY and CDR2 as FYNNEI. After removal of 5 bases from V and 5 bases from J, the junction contained 6 bases not matched to a gene. This CDR3 is built from 14 residues.

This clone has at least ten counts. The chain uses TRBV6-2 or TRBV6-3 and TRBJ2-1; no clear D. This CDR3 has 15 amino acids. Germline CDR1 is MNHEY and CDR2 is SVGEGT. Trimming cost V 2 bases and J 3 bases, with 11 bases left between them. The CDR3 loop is CASSYESYYYNEQFF. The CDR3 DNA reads TGTGCCAGCAGTTACGAGAGCTACTACTACAATGAGCAGTTCTTC.

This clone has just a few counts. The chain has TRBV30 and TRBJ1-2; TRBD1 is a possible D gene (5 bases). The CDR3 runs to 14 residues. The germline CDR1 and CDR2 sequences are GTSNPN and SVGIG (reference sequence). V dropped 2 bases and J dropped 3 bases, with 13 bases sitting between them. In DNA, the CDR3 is TGTGCCTGGAGTCCTTGGGACTCGGACTATGGCTACACCTTC. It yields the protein CAWSPWDSDYGYTF.

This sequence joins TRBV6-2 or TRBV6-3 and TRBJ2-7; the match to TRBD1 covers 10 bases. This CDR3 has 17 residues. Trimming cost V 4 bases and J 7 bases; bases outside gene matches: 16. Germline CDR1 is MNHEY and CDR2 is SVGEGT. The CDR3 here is CASSWRDQTGGQREQYF. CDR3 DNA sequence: TGTGCCAGCAGTTGGCGAGACCAGACAGGGGGCCAGCGGGAGCAGTACTTC.

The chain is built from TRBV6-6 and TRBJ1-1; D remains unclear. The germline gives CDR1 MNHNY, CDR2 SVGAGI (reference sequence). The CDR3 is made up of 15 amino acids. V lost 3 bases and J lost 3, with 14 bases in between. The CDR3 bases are TGTGCCAGCAGTTATTCGAATCGGGTAGACACTGAAGCTTTCTTT. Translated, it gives CASSYSNRVDTEAFF.

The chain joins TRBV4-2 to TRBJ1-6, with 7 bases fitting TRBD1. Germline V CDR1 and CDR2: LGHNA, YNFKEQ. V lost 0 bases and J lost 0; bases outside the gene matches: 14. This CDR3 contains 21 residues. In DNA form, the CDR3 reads TGTGCCAGCAGCCAAGATGCCCTGGACAGGTTGACCAACTCCTATAATTCACCCCTCCACTTT. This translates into CASSQDALDRLTNSYNSPLHF.

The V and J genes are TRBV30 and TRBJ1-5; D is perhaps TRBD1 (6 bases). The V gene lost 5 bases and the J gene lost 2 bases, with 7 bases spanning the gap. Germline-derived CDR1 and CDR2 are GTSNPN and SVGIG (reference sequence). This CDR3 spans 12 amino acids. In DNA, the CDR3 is TGTGCCTGGGCAGGGGGCAATCAGCCCCAGCATTTT. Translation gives CAWAGGNQPQHF.

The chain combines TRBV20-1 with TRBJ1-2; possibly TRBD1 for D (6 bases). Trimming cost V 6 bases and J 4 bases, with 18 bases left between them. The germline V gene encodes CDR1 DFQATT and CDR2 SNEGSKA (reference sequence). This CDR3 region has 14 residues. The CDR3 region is CSASPRGRGYGYTF. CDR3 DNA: TGCAGTGCCAGTCCCAGGGGCCGGGGCTATGGCTACACCTTC.

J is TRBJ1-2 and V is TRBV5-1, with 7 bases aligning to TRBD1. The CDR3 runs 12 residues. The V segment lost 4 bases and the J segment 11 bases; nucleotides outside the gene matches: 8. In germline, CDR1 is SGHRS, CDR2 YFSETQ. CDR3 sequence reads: CASSLEQGIYTF. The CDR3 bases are TGCGCCAGCAGCCTAGAACAGGGGATATACACCTTC.

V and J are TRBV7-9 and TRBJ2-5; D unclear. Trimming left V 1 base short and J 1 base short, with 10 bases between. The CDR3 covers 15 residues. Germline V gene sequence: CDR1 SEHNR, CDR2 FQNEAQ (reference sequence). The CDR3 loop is CASSLGERLQETQYF. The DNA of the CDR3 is TGTGCCAGCAGCTTAGGCGAGCGCCTCCAAGAGACCCAGTACTTC.

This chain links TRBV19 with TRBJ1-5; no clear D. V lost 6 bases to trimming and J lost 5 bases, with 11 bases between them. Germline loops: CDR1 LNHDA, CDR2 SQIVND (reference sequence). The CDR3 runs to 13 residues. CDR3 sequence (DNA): TGTGCCAGTAGGTCGGGAGGGTATCAGCCCCAGCATTTT. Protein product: CASRSGGYQPQHF.

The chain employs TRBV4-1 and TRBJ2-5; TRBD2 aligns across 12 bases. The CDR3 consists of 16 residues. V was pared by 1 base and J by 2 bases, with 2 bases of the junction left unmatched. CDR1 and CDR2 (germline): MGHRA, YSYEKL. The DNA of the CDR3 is TGCGCCAGCAGCCAAGGGCTAGCGGGAGGGCAAGAGACCCAGTACTTC. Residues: CASSQGLAGGQETQYF.

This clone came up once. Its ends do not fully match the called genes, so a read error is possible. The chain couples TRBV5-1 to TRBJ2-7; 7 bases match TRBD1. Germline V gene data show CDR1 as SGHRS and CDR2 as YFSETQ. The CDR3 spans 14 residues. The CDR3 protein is CASSLATRTGDENF. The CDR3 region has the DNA TGCGCCAGCAGCTTGGCCACGAGGACAGGAGACGAAAACTTC.

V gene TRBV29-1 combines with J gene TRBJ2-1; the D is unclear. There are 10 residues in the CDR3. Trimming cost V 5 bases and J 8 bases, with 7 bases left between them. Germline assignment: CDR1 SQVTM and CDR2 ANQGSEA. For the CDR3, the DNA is TGCAGCGTTTTGTTATATGAGCAGTTCTTC. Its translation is CSVLLYEQFF.

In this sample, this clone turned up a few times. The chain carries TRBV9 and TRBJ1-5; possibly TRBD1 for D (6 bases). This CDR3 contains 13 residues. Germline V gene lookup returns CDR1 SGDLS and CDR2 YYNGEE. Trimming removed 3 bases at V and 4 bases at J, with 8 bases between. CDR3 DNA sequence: TGTGCCAGCAGCGCTACAGGGAATCAGCCCCAGCATTTT. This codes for CASSATGNQPQHF. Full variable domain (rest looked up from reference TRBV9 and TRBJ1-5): DSGVTQTPKHLITATGQRVTLRCSPRSGDLSVYWYQQSLDQGLQFLIQYYNGEERAKGNILERFSAQQFPDLHSELNLSSLELGDSALYFCASSATGNQPQHFGDGTRLSIL.

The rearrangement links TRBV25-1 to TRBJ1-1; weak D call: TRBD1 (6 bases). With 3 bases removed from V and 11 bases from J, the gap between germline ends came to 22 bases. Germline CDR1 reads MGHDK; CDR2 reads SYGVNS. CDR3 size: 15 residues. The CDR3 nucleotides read TGTGCCAGCAGTGATCCCTCAACAGGGAATCAGAGGGCTTTCTTT. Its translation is CASSDPSTGNQRAFF.

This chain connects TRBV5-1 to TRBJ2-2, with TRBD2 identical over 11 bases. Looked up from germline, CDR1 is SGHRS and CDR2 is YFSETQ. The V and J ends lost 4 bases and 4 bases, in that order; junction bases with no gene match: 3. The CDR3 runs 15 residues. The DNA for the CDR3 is TGCGCCAGCAGCAAGACTAGCGGGGTCACCGGGGAGCTGTTTTTT. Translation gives CASSKTSGVTGELFF.

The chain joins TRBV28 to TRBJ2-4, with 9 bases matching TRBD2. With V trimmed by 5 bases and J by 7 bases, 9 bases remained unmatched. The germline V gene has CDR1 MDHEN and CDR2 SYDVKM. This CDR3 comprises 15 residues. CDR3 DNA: TGTGCCAGCAGTCCCCCGCGGGAGGGTAGGAACATTCAGTACTTC. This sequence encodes CASSPPREGRNIQYF.

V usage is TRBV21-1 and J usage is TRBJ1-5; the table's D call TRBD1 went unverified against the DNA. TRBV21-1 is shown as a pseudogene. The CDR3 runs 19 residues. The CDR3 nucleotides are TGTGCCAGCAGCAAAGCGCTGGGACAGGTTAGGGATAGCAATCAGCCCCAGCATTTT. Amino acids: CASSKALGQVRDSNQPQHF.

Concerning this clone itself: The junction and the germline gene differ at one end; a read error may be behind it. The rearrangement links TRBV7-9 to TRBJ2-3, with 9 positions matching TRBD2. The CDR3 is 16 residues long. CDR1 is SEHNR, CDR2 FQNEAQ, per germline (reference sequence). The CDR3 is CASSLATSGATDTQYF. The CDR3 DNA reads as TGTGCCAGCAGCCTAGCGACTAGCGGAGCTACAGATACGCAGTATTTT.

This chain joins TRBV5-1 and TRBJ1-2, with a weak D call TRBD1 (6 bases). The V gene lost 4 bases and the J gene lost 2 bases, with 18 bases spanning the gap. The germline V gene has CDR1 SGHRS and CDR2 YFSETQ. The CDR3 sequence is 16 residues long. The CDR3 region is CASSPRTAQPNYGYTF. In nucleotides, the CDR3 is TGCGCCAGCAGCCCCCGGACAGCTCAACCGAACTATGGCTACACCTTC.

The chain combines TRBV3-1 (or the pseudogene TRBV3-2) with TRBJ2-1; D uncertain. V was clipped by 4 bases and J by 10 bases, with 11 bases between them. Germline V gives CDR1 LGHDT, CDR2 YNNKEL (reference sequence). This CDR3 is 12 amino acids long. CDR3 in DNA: TGTGCCAGCAGCCGAGTCCCTTTGGAGCAGTTCTTC. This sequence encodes CASSRVPLEQFF.

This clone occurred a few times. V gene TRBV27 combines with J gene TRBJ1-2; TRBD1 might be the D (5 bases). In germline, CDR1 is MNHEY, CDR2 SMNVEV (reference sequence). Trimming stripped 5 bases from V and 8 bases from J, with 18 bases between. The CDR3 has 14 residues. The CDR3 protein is CASSQRRQGGGYTF. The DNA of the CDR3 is TGTGCCAGCAGTCAAAGGAGGCAGGGAGGCGGCTACACCTTC.

CDR3 sequence (DNA): TGTGCCAGCAGCAGGTCCACCGGGACAGGGAGACATGAGCAGTTCTTC. Translated, it gives CASSRSTGTGRHEQFF. The rearrangement uses TRBV11-3 and TRBJ2-1; 9 bases are shared with TRBD1. This CDR3 contains 16 residues. The V segment lost 5 bases and the J segment 8 bases; nucleotides outside the gene matches: 13. Germline CDR1 and CDR2: SGHNT and YENEEA.